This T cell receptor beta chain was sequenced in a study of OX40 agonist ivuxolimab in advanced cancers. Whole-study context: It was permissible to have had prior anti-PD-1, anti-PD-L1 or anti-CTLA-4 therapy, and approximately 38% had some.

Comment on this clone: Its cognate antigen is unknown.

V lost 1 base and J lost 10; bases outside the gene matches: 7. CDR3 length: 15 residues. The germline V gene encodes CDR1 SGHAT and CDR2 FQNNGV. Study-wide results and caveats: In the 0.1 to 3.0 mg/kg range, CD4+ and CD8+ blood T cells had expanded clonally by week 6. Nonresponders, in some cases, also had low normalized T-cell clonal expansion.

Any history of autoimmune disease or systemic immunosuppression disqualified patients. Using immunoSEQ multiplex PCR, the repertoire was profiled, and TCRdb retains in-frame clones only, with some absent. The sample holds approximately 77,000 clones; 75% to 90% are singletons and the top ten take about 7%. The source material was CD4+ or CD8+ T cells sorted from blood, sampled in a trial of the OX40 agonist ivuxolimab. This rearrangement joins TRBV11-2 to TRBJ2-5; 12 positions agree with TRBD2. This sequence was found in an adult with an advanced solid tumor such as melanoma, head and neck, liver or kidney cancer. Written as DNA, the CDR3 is TGTGCCAGCAGCTTAGGACTAGCGGGGGCACAAGGCCAGTACTTC. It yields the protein CASSLGLAGAQGQYF.